These T cell receptor beta chains were read from a single sample in a study of early stage breast cancer tumors. Clones were sequenced by immunoSEQ multiplex PCR, and TCRdb holds only the in-frame ones, with some missing. The table shows roughly 57,000 clones, with 80% to 95% occurring only once. The sample taken for sequencing was blood. All receptors derive from an older person with breast cancer. The CDR3 runs from the conserved cysteine through the conserved F or W. The D gene is left open where the match is weak. Size is stated for part of the rows, as once, few or many counts, or as a class when the clone is expanded.

V	size	J	D	DNA	CDR3
TRBV19	NA	TRBJ2-5	NA	TGTGCCAGTAGTATATCCCCTCTAGAGACCCAGTACTTC	CASSISPLETQYF
TRBV18	NA	TRBJ1-4	TRBD1	TGTGCCAGCTCACCAGTGACAGGGGGCTCGGAAAAACTGTTTTTT	CASSPVTGGSEKLFF
TRBV5-1	few	TRBJ2-7	TRBD2	TGCGCCAGCAGCTTGGGGGCTAGCGGGGCCTACGAGCAGTACTTC	CASSLGASGAYEQYF
TRBV9	once	TRBJ2-1	TRBD2	TGTGCCAGCAGCGTACCGGGGGTAGCGGGGTTCAATGAGCAGTTCTTC	CASSVPGVAGFNEQFF
TRBV7-6	NA	TRBJ2-2	TRBD2	TGTGCCAGCAGCCAAATGACGGGGGGGCAGGGGGAGCTGTTTTTT	CASSQMTGGQGELFF
TRBV7-2	NA	TRBJ2-5	NA	TGTGCCAGCAGCTCAGGAAACCGGAGGGAGACCCAGTACTTC	CASSSGNRRETQYF
TRBV4-1	NA	TRBJ2-5	NA	TGCGCCAGCAGCCAAGACTGGAGCGAGACCCAGTACTTC	CASSQDWSETQYF
TRBV27	NA	TRBJ1-2	NA	TGTGCCAGCAGTTTACGGGCAGGGACTACCTTCTATGGCTACACCTTC	CASSLRAGTTFYGYTF
TRBV5-5	NA	TRBJ2-7	TRBD2	TGTGCCAGCAGCGCCGGGACTAGCGGGGTCTCCTACGAGCAGTACTTC	CASSAGTSGVSYEQYF
TRBV13	NA	TRBJ2-3	TRBD1	TGTGCCAGCAGCCGCCGGGACAGGGATACAGATACGCAGTATTTT	CASSRRDRDTDTQYF
TRBV5-1	NA	TRBJ1-5	NA	TGCGCCAGCAGCTTGGGAGGAGGTGGTGGCAATCAGCCCCAGCATTTT	CASSLGGGGGNQPQHF
TRBV30	NA	TRBJ2-7	NA	TGTGCCTGGAGTGGAGGTAGCTCCCCCTACTACGAGCAGTACTTC	CAWSGGSSPYYEQYF
TRBV28	NA	TRBJ1-1	NA	TGTGCCAGCAGTTTCGCAGGGGACACTGAAGCTTTCTTT	CASSFAGDTEAFF
TRBV9	NA	TRBJ1-3	NA	TGTGCCAGCAGCCCCCCCACAGGAAACACCATATATTTT	CASSPPTGNTIYF
TRBV5-6	NA	TRBJ2-2	NA	TGTGCCAGCAGCTTCCAGGGAGGCGGGGAGCTGTTTTTT	CASSFQGGGELFF
TRBV11-3	NA	TRBJ1-1	NA	TGTGCCAGCAGCCAGAGGGCCGGTGAAGCTTTCTTT	CASSQRAGEAFF
TRBV4-1	NA	TRBJ2-2	TRBD1	TGCGCCAGCATGCCGCAGGGGGCCGGGGAGCTGTTTTTT	CASMPQGAGELFF
TRBV5-1	NA	TRBJ2-1	TRBD2	TGCGCCAGCAGCGGGGCGACTAGCGGGGGACTTTACAATGAGCAGTTCTTC	CASSGATSGGLYNEQFF
TRBV11-2	NA	TRBJ1-1	NA	TGTGCCAGCAGCTTACAAGGGGCGCCGAACACTGAAGCTTTCTTT	CASSLQGAPNTEAFF
TRBV4-3	NA	TRBJ2-2	NA	TGCGCCAGCAGCCAAGGGACAGTAAACACCGGGGAGCTGTTTTTT	CASSQGTVNTGELFF
TRBV5-4	once	TRBJ2-3	TRBD2	TGTGCCAGCGGTAGCGGGGGGGCCGGCACAGATACGCAGTATTTT	CASGSGGAGTDTQYF
TRBV7-2	NA	TRBJ1-1	NA	TGTGCCAGCAGCAAGTGGACAGCGAACACTGAAGCTTTCTTT	CASSKWTANTEAFF
TRBV13	once	TRBJ1-1	NA	TGTGCCAGCAGCTTAGGAGGCAGGGCCAGGTTTGGACCTGAAGCTTTCTTT	CASSLGGRARFGPEAFF
TRBV7-8	NA	TRBJ2-5	TRBD2	TGTGCCAGCATCCCCCGGGGGGGGAGGTGGGGCGAGACCCAGTACTTC	CASIPRGGRWGETQYF
TRBV27	NA	TRBJ2-7	TRBD1	TGTGCCAGCAGTCCGGGACAGGGGTATCGCTCCTACGAGCAGTACTTC	CASSPGQGYRSYEQYF
TRBV19	NA	TRBJ2-7	NA	TGTGCCAGTAGTATGGGCAGGCTATACGAGCAGTACTTC	CASSMGRLYEQYF
TRBV6-6	NA	TRBJ2-7	NA	TGTGCCAGCAGTTACTCAGTAGGGGCGGGGTACGAGCAGTACTTC	CASSYSVGAGYEQYF
TRBV7-2	NA	TRBJ1-1	NA	TGTGCCAGCAGCCCCCTTACAGCCTCTAACACTGAAGCTTTCTTT	CASSPLTASNTEAFF
TRBV11-2	NA	TRBJ1-1	NA	TGTGCCAGCAGCCCTCCGGGGGGTTTCCTTACTGAAGCTTTCTTT	CASSPPGGFLTEAFF
TRBV11-2	few	TRBJ1-1	NA	TGTGCCAGCAGCCTGGGAGGAAATTTCATGAACACTGAAGCTTTCTTT	CASSLGGNFMNTEAFF
TRBV5-1	NA	TRBJ2-3	TRBD2	TGCGCCAGTCTTCCGGGACTAGATACAGATACGCAGTATTTT	CASLPGLDTDTQYF
TRBV9	NA	TRBJ1-3	TRBD1	TGTGCCAGCAGCGTAGGGACAGGGGAAGGAAACACCATATATTTT	CASSVGTGEGNTIYF
TRBV5-1	NA	TRBJ2-1	NA	TGCGCCAGCACCGGACGGGATAGCGAGCAGTTCTTC	CASTGRDSEQFF
TRBV30	few	TRBJ2-3	NA	TGTGCCTGGACCCCTGGGGCAGTCCAGGCAGATACGCAGTATTTT	CAWTPGAVQADTQYF
TRBV4-2	NA	TRBJ1-3	TRBD1	TGTGCCAGCAGCCAAGATGGGACAGGGACGGGAAACACCATATATTTT	CASSQDGTGTGNTIYF
TRBV5-6	NA	TRBJ2-7	NA	TGTGCCAGCAGCTTGGCCCAGTTGGCCCTAGTTACCTACGAGCAGTACTTC	CASSLAQLALVTYEQYF
TRBV18	once	TRBJ2-1	TRBD2	TGTGCCAGCTCAACCGGAGTAGCGGGATATGAGCAGTTCTTC	CASSTGVAGYEQFF
TRBV7-9	NA	TRBJ2-3	NA	TGTGCCAGCAGCGTACAGAGAGCGCAGTATTTT	CASSVQRAQYF
TRBV10-3	NA	TRBJ2-1	TRBD2	TGTGCCATCAAAGAGGGACTAGCGGGAATAGAGCAGTTCTTC	CAIKEGLAGIEQFF
TRBV5-1	NA	TRBJ2-1	TRBD1	TGCGCCAGCAGCTTGGCGGGACAGGGGGTCGCCTACAATGAGCAGTTCTTC	CASSLAGQGVAYNEQFF
TRBV6-1	NA	TRBJ2-1	TRBD1	TGTGCCAGAATGCCCGGGACAGGGCACAATGAGCAGTTCTTC	CARMPGTGHNEQFF
TRBV19	NA	TRBJ2-3	TRBD1	TGTGCCAGTAGTATCCCGGGACAGGGGGGAGATACGCAGTATTTT	CASSIPGQGGDTQYF
TRBV5-1	NA	TRBJ1-2	NA	TGCGCCAGCAGCTTGGACCGGCCCAGGGACTATGGCTACACCTTC	CASSLDRPRDYGYTF
TRBV10-3	once	TRBJ2-7	NA	TGTGCCACCCGCAGGGACACTGTGGGCGAGCAGTACTTC	CATRRDTVGEQYF
TRBV5-1	NA	TRBJ1-6	NA	TGCGCCAGCAGCCGATCTTCAGGTTCATATAATTCACCCCTCCACTTT	CASSRSSGSYNSPLHF
TRBV7-2	NA	TRBJ1-2	NA	TGTGCCAGCAGCTTTGTCAGGGACACTTATGGCTACACCTTC	CASSFVRDTYGYTF
TRBV5-1	NA	TRBJ2-3	TRBD2	TGCGCCAGCAGCTCGTCGACTAGCGGGAAAGATACGCAGTATTTT	CASSSSTSGKDTQYF
TRBV10-3	few	TRBJ2-3	NA	TGTGCCTCCAAGCGAGCAGTTAGCACAGATACGCAGTATTTT	CASKRAVSTDTQYF
TRBV5-1	once	TRBJ2-2	TRBD1	TGCGCCAGTTTGCCCGGGACAGGTACCGGGGAGCTGTTTTTT	CASLPGTGTGELFF